One and the same sample provided the 23 T cell receptor beta chains below, sequenced in a study of blood T cell repertoires in COVID-19. The protocol was immunoSEQ multiplex PCR, while the TCRdb copy is restricted to in-frame clones and leaves out a portion. The table includes about 140,000 clones, roughly four fifths detected once. The sample comprised peripheral blood. The receptors originated from a woman older than 75 with active or convalescent COVID-19.

The chain couples TRBV30 to TRBJ1-3, with TRBD1 matching over 10 bases. Germline V gene sequence: CDR1 GTSNPN, CDR2 SVGIG (reference sequence). V trimming: 8 bases; J trimming: 0 bases; junction bases outside the gene matches: 7. This CDR3 is 15 amino acids long. CDR3 in DNA: TGTGCCCACATCCGGGACAGGGGCTCTGGAAACACCATATATTTT. Residues: CAHIRDRGSGNTIYF.

V gene TRBV4-3 combines with J gene TRBJ2-1; 8 bases are a match to TRBD1. The length of the CDR3 is 17 residues. Trimming took 4 bases from V and 9 from J; bases not matched to a gene: 17. From germline, CDR1 is LGHNA and CDR2 YSLEER. Here the CDR3 reads CASSPNQGANFPSEQFF. The DNA for the CDR3 is TGCGCCAGCAGCCCCAATCAGGGGGCGAATTTTCCCAGTGAGCAGTTCTTC.

V usage is TRBV5-1 and J usage is TRBJ2-7; 9 nucleotides align to TRBD1. This CDR3 comprises 14 residues. After removal of 2 bases from V and 6 bases from J, the junction contained 6 bases not matched to a gene. Germline values: CDR1 SGHRS, CDR2 YFSETQ. CDR3 residues: CASSFGTGKVEQYF. Written as DNA, the CDR3 is TGCGCCAGCAGCTTCGGGACAGGGAAAGTCGAGCAGTACTTC.

V gene TRBV19 combines with J gene TRBJ1-1, with D possibly TRBD1 on 5 matching bases. Germline V CDR1 and CDR2: LNHDA, SQIVND (reference sequence). The V end lost 5 bases, the J end lost 0 bases, and 13 bases lay between the germline ends. CDR3 length: 15 amino acids. CDR3 coding DNA: TGTGCCAGTAGTGCCAGACAGTCCATGAACACTGAAGCTTTCTTT. It codes for CASSARQSMNTEAFF.

In its sample, this clone was seen once. For the CDR3, the DNA is TGTGCCAGCAGCTTTGACTTCGTCACCGGGGAGCTGTTTTTT. It codes for CASSFDFVTGELFF. This sequence joins TRBV7-2 and TRBJ2-2; no reliable D call. CDR1 and CDR2 (germline): SGHTA, FQGNSA. V lost 3 bases, J lost 4 bases, and 9 bases lay in between. This CDR3 has 14 amino acids.

This clone has only one observation. The gene calls are TRBV6-5 and TRBJ1-4; perhaps TRBD1 as D (5 bases). Germline V gene lookup returns CDR1 MNHEY and CDR2 SVGAGI. The CDR3 sequence is 14 residues long. V was shortened by 0 bases and J by 8 bases, with 10 bases between the two germline ends. The CDR3 is CASSYSFGGEKLFF. Here the CDR3 DNA reads TGTGCCAGCAGTTACTCCTTTGGGGGGGAAAAACTGTTTTTT.

The CDR3 is CASSPTGIYGYTF. The DNA of the CDR3 is TGTGCCAGCAGCCCCACAGGGATTTATGGCTACACCTTC. The chain has TRBV14 and TRBJ1-2, with D perhaps matching TRBD1 (6 bases). Trimming took 4 bases from V and 5 from J, leaving 11 bases between them. The CDR3 is 13 residues long. CDR1 is SGHDN and CDR2 is FVKESK in the germline V gene.

CDR3 nucleotides: TGCGCCAGCAGCCGAATAGGGGCAGGAACAGCTGAAGCTTTCTTT. Translating it yields CASSRIGAGTAEAFF. V gene TRBV4-3 combines with J gene TRBJ1-1; maybe TRBD1 (5 bases). The germline V gene encodes CDR1 LGHNA and CDR2 YSLEER. Trimming stripped 4 bases from V and 6 bases from J, with 18 bases between. The CDR3 has 15 amino acids.

This rearrangement joins TRBV2 to TRBJ1-4, with D possibly being TRBD1 (6 bases). The CDR3 consists of 16 residues. V lost 4 bases and J 1 base, leaving 13 bases between the germline ends. Looked up from germline, CDR1 is SNHLY and CDR2 is FYNNEI. The CDR3 loop is CASSVQGLRTNEKLFF. DNA for the CDR3: TGTGCCAGCAGTGTTCAGGGGCTTAGAACTAATGAAAAACTGTTTTTT.

The genes are TRBV11-2 and TRBJ2-1, with a weak D call TRBD2 (6 bases). CDR3 length equals 14 residues. The V and J ends lost 0 bases and 7 bases respectively, with 10 bases between them. Germline CDR1 SGHAT, CDR2 FQNNGV. CDR3 nucleotide sequence: TGTGCCAGCAGCTTAGACGGGGGACTTAATGAGCAGTTCTTC. Its translation: CASSLDGGLNEQFF.

The rearrangement links TRBV2 to TRBJ2-4; the match to TRBD2 covers 8 bases. J gave up 0 bases and V 7 bases, and 8 bases lay outside the gene matches. Germline V gene sequence: CDR1 SNHLY, CDR2 FYNNEI. The CDR3 has 16 amino acids. The CDR3: CASTLSGGIAKNIQYF. In DNA, the CDR3 is TGTGCCAGCACACTGAGCGGGGGTATAGCCAAAAACATTCAGTACTTC.

The V gene is TRBV13, the J gene TRBJ1-1; 7 nucleotides align to TRBD1. With 5 bases clipped from V and 3 bases from J, the junction kept 9 bases outside the gene matches. The CDR3 length is 15 residues. The germline CDR1 and CDR2 sequences are PRHDT and FYEKMQ (reference sequence). This CDR3 reads CASSTTGTADTEAFF. CDR3 nucleotides: TGTGCCAGCAGCACTACCGGGACAGCGGACACTGAAGCTTTCTTT.

The chain carries TRBV5-6 and TRBJ1-6; TRBD1 matches at 7 bases. With 2 bases clipped from V and 10 bases from J, the junction kept 6 bases outside the gene matches. The germline CDR1 and CDR2 sequences are SGHDT and YYEEEE. There are 14 residues in the CDR3. The CDR3 DNA is TGTGCCAGCAGCTTCGACAGGGCTGACTCACCCCTCCACTTT. Amino acid sequence: CASSFDRADSPLHF.

The chain has TRBV3-1 (or the pseudogene TRBV3-2) and TRBJ1-2, with D maybe TRBD1 (6 bases). V was trimmed by 0 bases and J by 9 bases, leaving 11 bases between them. Looked up from germline, CDR1 is LGHDT and CDR2 is YNNKEL (reference sequence). This CDR3 contains 13 residues. Here the CDR3 DNA reads TGTGCCAGCAGCCAAGAGGGGGCGCCTCGCTACACCTTC. Its protein is CASSQEGAPRYTF.

The V call is TRBV2, the J call TRBJ2-5, with TRBD2 matching 10 bases. CDR3 length: 18 residues. Germline CDR1 SNHLY, CDR2 FYNNEI. V was clipped by 2 bases and J by 9 bases; unmatched bases: 18. This CDR3 reads CASSERLAGETTTSAQYF. The DNA for the CDR3 is TGTGCCAGCAGTGAACGGCTAGCGGGGGAAACCACTACTTCGGCCCAGTACTTC.

The chain uses TRBV28 and TRBJ2-7; D gene unclear. This CDR3 region has 13 residues. The germline V gene encodes CDR1 MDHEN and CDR2 SYDVKM. Trimming took off 5 bases at V and 3 bases at J, with 11 bases between the two ends. The CDR3 reads CASSPGPSYEQYF. DNA of the CDR3: TGTGCCAGCAGTCCAGGCCCGAGCTACGAGCAGTACTTC.

The V call is TRBV18, the J call TRBJ1-5; TRBD1 is a possible D gene (5 bases). The CDR3 sequence is 16 residues long. The germline gives CDR1 KGHSH, CDR2 LQKENI. The germline V and J ends were trimmed by 3 bases and 4 bases, with 16 bases remaining between them. CDR3 in DNA: TGTGCCAGCTCACCTTTTTCAGTCGGGGGAAATCAGCCCCAGCATTTT. Protein: CASSPFSVGGNQPQHF. The complete variable domain, with remaining parts taken from reference TRBV18 and TRBJ1-5, reads NAGVMQNPRHLVRRRGQEARLRCSPMKGHSHVYWYRQLPEEGLKFMVYLQKENIIDESGMPKERFSAEFPKEGPSILRIQQVVRGDSAAYFCASSPFSVGGNQPQHFGDGTRLSIL.

This clone was observed at least ten times. V usage is TRBV7-9 and J usage is TRBJ2-2; 11 nucleotides line up with TRBD2. Unmatched junction bases numbered 8, after V lost 4 bases and J lost 1 base. The CDR3 consists of 18 residues. CDR1 SEHNR and CDR2 FQNEAQ come from the germline V gene (reference sequence). The CDR3 region is CASSYPPGLAGNTGELFF. For the CDR3, the DNA is TGTGCCAGCAGCTACCCCCCCGGACTAGCGGGGAACACCGGGGAGCTGTTTTTT.

This clone was observed a single time. The chain joins TRBV24-1 to TRBJ2-7; a possible D gene is TRBD2 (5 bases). CDR1 and CDR2 (germline): KGHDR, SFDVKD. CDR3 length: 15 amino acids. V lost 2 bases, J lost 1 base, and 11 bases lay in between. CDR3: CATSDWPDYSYEQYF. CDR3 nucleotides: TGTGCCACCAGTGATTGGCCAGACTATTCCTACGAGCAGTACTTC.

The chain uses TRBV6-5 and TRBJ1-4; the match to TRBD1 covers 7 bases. V lost 0 bases, J lost 8 bases, and 6 bases stayed unmatched. This CDR3 is built from 15 residues. Germline V gene lookup returns CDR1 MNHEY and CDR2 SVGAGI. The CDR3 region is CASSYSTGRREKLFF. As DNA, the CDR3 is TGTGCCAGCAGTTACTCGACAGGGAGGAGAGAAAAACTGTTTTTT.

The chain joins TRBV3-1 (or the pseudogene TRBV3-2) to TRBJ1-4; D not certain. The CDR3 covers 14 residues. Trimming shortened V by 2 bases and J by 8 bases, and 12 bases separated the two germline ends. Germline V lookup: CDR1 LGHDT, CDR2 YNNKEL (reference sequence). CDR3 loop: CASSQRTGGEKLFF. In nucleotides, the CDR3 is TGTGCCAGCAGCCAAAGGACCGGAGGGGAAAAACTGTTTTTT.

The chain couples TRBV10-2 to TRBJ1-2; the D gene is possibly TRBD1 (6 bases). The CDR3 runs 12 residues. Germline lookup yields CDR1 WSHSY and CDR2 SAAADI. Trimming took off 6 bases at V and 14 bases at J, with 19 bases between the two ends. CDR3 DNA sequence: TGCGCCAGCAGGGCCAAACCAGGGGTGTTTACCTTC. Encoded protein: CASRAKPGVFTF.

The chain couples TRBV6-6 to TRBJ2-6; 9 bases align to TRBD1. The J segment lost 0 bases and the V segment lost 6 bases, leaving 3 bases of the junction unmatched. This CDR3 spans 16 amino acids. Germline lookup yields CDR1 MNHNY and CDR2 SVGAGI (reference sequence). Here the CDR3 reads CASRPGQGSGANVLTF. In nucleotides, the CDR3 is TGTGCCAGCAGACCGGGACAGGGCTCTGGGGCCAACGTCCTGACTTTC.